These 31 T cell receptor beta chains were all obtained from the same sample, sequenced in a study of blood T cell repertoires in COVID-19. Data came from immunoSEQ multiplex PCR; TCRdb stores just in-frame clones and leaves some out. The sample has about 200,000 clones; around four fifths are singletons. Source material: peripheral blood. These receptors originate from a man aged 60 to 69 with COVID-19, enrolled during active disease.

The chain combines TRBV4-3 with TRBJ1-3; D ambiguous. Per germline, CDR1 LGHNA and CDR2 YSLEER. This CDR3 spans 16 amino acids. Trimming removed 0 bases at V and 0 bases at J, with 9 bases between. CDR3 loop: CASSQDRVFSGNTIYF. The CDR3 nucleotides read TGCGCCAGCAGCCAAGATCGTGTCTTCTCTGGAAACACCATATATTTT.

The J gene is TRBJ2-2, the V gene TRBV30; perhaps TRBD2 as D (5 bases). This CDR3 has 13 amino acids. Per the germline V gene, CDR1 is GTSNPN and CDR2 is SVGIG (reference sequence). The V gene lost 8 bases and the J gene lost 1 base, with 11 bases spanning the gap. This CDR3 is CALLGGNTGELFF. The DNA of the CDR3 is TGTGCCCTGCTAGGAGGGAACACCGGGGAGCTGTTTTTT.

The CDR3 sequence is CASSPSGSTDTQYF. The CDR3 DNA reads TGCGCCAGCAGCCCAAGCGGGAGCACAGATACGCAGTATTTT. The chain recombines TRBV5-1 with TRBJ2-3, with D maybe TRBD2 (6 bases). There are 14 residues in the CDR3. The germline V gene has CDR1 SGHRS and CDR2 YFSETQ. Trimming stripped 4 bases from V and 0 bases from J, with 9 bases between.

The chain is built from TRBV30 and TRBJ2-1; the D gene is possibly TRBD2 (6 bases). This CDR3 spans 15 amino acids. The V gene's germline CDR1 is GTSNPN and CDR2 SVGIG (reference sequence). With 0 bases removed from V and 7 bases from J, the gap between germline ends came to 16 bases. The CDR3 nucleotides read TGTGCCTGGAGTGTCCAGGGAGGTAAATTTAATGAGCAGTTCTTC. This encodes CAWSVQGGKFNEQFF.

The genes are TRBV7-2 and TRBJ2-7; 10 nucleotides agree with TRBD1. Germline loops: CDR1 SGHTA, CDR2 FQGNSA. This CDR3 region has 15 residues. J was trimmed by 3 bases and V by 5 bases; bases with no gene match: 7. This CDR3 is CASSLQGQGRYEQYF. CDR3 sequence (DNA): TGTGCCAGCAGCCTCCAGGGACAGGGGCGCTACGAGCAGTACTTC.

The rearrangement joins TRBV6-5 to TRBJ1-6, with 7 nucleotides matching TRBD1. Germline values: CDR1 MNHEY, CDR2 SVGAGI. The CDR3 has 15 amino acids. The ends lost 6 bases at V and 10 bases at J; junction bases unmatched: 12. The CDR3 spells CASRGARGSGSPLHF. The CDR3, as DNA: TGTGCCAGCAGGGGAGCCAGGGGGAGTGGGTCACCCCTCCACTTT.

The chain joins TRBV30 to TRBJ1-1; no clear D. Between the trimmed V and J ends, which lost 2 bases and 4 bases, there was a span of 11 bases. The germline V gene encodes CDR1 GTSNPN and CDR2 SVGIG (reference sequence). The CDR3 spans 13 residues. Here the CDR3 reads CAWSFLVGTEAFF. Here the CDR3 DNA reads TGTGCCTGGAGTTTTCTGGTCGGCACTGAAGCTTTCTTT.

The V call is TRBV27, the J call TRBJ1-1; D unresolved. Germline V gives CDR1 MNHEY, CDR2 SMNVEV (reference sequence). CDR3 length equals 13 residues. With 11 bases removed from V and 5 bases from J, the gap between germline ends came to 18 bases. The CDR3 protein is CARLMVPETEAFF. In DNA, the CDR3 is TGTGCCCGCCTGATGGTGCCCGAGACTGAAGCTTTCTTT.

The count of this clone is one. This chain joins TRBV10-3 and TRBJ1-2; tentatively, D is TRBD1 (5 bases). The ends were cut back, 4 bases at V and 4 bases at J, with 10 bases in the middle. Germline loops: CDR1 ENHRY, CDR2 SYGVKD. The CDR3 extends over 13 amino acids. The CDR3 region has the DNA TGTGCCATCAGTGCTGACAGAATCTATGGCTACACCTTC. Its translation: CAISADRIYGYTF.

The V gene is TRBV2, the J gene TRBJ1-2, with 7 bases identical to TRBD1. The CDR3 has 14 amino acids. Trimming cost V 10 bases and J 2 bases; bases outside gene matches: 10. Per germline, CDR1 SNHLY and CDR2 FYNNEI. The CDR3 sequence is CAIVTGRSNYGYTF. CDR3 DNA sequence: TGTGCCATCGTGACAGGGAGATCGAACTATGGCTACACCTTC.

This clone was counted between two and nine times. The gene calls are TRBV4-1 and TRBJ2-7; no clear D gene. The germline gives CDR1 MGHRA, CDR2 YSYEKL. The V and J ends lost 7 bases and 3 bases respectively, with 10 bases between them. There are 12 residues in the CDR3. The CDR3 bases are TGCGCCAGCATGTCGTACAGCTACGAGCAGTACTTC. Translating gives CASMSYSYEQYF.

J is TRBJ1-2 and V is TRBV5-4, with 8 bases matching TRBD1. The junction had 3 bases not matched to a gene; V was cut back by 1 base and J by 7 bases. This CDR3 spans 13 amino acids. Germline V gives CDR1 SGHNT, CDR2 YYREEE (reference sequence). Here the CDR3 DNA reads TGTGCCAGCAGCTTGATGACAGGGGTTGGCTACACCTTC. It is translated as CASSLMTGVGYTF.

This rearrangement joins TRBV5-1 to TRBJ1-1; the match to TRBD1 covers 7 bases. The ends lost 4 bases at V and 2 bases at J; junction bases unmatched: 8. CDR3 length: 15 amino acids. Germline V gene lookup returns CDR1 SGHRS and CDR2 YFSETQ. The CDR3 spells CASSPQGQSNTEAFF. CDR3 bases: TGCGCCAGCAGCCCCCAGGGACAGTCTAACACTGAAGCTTTCTTT.

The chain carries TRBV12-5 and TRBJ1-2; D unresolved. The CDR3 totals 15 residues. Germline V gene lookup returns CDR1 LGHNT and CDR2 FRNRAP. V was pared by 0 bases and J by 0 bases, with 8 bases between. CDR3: CASGLVPGSNYGYTF. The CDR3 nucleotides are TGTGCTAGTGGTTTGGTACCGGGTTCTAACTATGGCTACACCTTC.

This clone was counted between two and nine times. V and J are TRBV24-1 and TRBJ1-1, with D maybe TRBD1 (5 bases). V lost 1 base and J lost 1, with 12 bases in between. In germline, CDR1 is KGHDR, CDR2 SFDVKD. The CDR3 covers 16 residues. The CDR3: CATSDLIGHWNTEAFF. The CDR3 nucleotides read TGTGCCACCAGTGATTTAATCGGACACTGGAACACTGAAGCTTTCTTT.

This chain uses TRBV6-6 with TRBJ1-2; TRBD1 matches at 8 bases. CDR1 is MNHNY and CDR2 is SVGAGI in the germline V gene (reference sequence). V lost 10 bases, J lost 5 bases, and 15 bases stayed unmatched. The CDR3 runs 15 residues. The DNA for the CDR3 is TGTGCCACTCAACCCGGGGACAGGAGCCCATATGGCTACACCTTC. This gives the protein CATQPGDRSPYGYTF.

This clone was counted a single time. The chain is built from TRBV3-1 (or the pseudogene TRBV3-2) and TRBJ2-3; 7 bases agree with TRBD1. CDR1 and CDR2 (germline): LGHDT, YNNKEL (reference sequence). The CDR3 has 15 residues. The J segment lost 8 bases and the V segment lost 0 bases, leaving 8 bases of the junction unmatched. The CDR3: CASSQDTGQTSTQYF. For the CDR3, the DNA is TGTGCCAGCAGCCAAGATACGGGACAGACCTCTACGCAGTATTTT.

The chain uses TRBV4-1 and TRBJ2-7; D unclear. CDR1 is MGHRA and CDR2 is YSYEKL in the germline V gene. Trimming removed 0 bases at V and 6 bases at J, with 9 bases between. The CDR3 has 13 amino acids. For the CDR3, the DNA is TGCGCCAGCAGCCAAGAACAGTTGGGCGAGCAGTACTTC. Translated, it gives CASSQEQLGEQYF.

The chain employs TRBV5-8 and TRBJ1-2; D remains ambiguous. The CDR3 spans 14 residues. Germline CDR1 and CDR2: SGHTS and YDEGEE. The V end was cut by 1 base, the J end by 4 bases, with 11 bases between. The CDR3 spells CASSLSTEIYGYTF. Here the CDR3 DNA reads TGTGCCAGCAGCTTGAGCACAGAAATCTATGGCTACACCTTC.

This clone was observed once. CDR3 DNA sequence: TGTGCCAGTAGTATCGCGGCAAAGCCAAATTCACCCCTCCACTTT. It translates to CASSIAAKPNSPLHF. The chain employs TRBV19 and TRBJ1-6, with D uncertain. The V end was cut by 3 bases, the J end by 7 bases, with 13 bases between. Germline lookup yields CDR1 LNHDA and CDR2 SQIVND (reference sequence). The CDR3 totals 15 residues. The complete variable domain, with remaining parts taken from reference TRBV19 and TRBJ1-6, reads DGGITQSPKYLFRKEGQNVTLSCEQNLNHDAMYWYRQDPGQGLRLIYYSQIVNDFQKGDIAEGYSVSREKKESFPLTVTSAQKNPTAFYLCASSIAAKPNSPLHFGNGTRLTVT.

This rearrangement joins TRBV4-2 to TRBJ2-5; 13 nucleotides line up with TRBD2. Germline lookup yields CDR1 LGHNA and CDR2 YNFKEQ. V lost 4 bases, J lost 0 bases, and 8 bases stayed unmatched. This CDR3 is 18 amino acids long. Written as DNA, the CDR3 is TGTGCCAGCAGCCCTCGGACTAGCGGGAGTTCTTACCAAGAGACCCAGTACTTC. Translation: CASSPRTSGSSYQETQYF.

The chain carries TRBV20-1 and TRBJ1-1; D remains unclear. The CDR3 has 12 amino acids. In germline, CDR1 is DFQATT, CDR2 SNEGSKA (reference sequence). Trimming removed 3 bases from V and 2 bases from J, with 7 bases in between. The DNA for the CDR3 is TGCAGTGCTAGTTTCGTCAACACTGAAGCTTTCTTT. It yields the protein CSASFVNTEAFF.

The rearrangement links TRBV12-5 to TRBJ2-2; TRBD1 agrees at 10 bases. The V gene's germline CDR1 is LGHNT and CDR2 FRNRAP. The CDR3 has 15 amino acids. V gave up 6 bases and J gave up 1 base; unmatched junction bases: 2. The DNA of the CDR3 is TGTGCTAGTGGCCGGGACAGGGGGAACACCGGGGAGCTGTTTTTT. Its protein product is CASGRDRGNTGELFF.

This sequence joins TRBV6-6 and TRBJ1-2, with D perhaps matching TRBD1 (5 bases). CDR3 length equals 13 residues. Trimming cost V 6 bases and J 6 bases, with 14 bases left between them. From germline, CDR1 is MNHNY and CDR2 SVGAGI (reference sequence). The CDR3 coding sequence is TGTGCCAGCAGGGCCAGGGAGGTTCATGGCTACACCTTC. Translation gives CASRAREVHGYTF.

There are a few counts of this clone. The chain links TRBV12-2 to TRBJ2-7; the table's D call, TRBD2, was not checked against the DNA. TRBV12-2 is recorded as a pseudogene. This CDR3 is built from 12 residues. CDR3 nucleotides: TGTGCAAGTCGCCCCCGGTCCTACGAGCAGTACTTC. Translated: CASRPRSYEQYF.

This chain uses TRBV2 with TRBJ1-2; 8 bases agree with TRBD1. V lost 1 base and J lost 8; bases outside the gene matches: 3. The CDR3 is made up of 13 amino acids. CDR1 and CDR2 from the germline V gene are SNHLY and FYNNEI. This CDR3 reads CASSEGDRRGYTF. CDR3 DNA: TGTGCCAGCAGTGAAGGGGACAGGAGGGGCTACACCTTC.

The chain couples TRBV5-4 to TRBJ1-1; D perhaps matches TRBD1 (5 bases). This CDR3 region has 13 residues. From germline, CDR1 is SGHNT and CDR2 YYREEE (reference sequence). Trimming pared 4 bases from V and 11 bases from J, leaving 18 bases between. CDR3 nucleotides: TGTGCCAGCAGCACGACAGTACCCTTCAAGGCTTTCTTT. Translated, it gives CASSTTVPFKAFF.

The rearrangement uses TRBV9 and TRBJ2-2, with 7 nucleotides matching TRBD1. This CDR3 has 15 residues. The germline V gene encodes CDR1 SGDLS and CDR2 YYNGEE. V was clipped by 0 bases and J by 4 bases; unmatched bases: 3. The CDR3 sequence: CASSVEGTVTGELFF. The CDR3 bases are TGTGCCAGCAGCGTAGAAGGGACAGTCACCGGGGAGCTGTTTTTT.

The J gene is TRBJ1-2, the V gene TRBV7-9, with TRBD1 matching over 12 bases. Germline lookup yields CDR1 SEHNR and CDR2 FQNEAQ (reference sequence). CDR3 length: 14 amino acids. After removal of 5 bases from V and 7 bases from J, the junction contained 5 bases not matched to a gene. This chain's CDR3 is CASSPPGQGAGYTF. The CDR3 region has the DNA TGTGCCAGCAGCCCCCCGGGACAGGGGGCTGGCTACACCTTC.

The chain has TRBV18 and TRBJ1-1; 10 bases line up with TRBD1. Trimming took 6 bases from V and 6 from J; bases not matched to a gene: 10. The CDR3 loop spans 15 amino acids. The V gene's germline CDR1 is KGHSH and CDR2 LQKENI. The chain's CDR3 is CASSPGTGVRAEAFF. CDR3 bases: TGTGCCAGCTCGCCCGGGACAGGGGTAAGGGCTGAAGCTTTCTTT. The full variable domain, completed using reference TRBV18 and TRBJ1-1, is NAGVMQNPRHLVRRRGQEARLRCSPMKGHSHVYWYRQLPEEGLKFMVYLQKENIIDESGMPKERFSAEFPKEGPSILRIQQVVRGDSAAYFCASSPGTGVRAEAFFGQGTRLTVV.

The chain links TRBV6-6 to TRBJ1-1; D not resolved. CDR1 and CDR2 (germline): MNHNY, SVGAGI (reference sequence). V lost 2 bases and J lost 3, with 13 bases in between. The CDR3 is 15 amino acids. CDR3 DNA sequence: TGTGCCAGCAGTTACGAGTCCGGGAGGGACACTGAAGCTTTCTTT. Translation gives CASSYESGRDTEAFF.